These 13 T cell receptor beta chains share one sample of origin, sequenced in a study of metastatic and nonmetastatic thyroid tumors. Each patient came to thyroid surgery without any prior treatment (of any kind). Through MiXCR, TCRdb re-clonotyped the PCR reads. The sample has 27,000 or so clones; around 15% are singletons. The specimen was blood. These receptors came from a male donor with papillary thyroid cancer or a benign thyroid nodule (not recorded which). Some clones in this sample may be carry-over from other donors' samples.

The table lists this clone with many counts. The chain combines TRBV24-1 with TRBJ1-2, with 8 bases matching TRBD1. From germline, CDR1 is KGHDR and CDR2 SFDVKD. CDR3 size: 14 residues. The V and J ends lost 3 bases and 8 bases, in that order; junction bases with no gene match: 7. The DNA of the CDR3 is TGTGCCACCAGTGATCAACAGGACAGGGTGGGCTACACCTTC. Its protein product is CATSDQQDRVGYTF.

This clone was picked up many times. The chain uses TRBV11-3 and TRBJ1-2; D remains ambiguous. The CDR3 loop spans 12 amino acids. Germline V gene data show CDR1 as SGHNT and CDR2 as YENEEA. V lost 5 bases and J lost 8, with 12 bases in between. The CDR3 DNA reads TGTGCCAGCAGCGCCCGGGAGCAGGGCTACACCTTC. It codes for CASSAREQGYTF.

This clone was seen a few times. This sequence joins TRBV6-1 and TRBJ2-7; 7 nucleotides line up with TRBD2. Trimming at V came to 0 bases and at J to 0 bases, leaving 8 bases not matched to a gene. The CDR3 runs 17 residues. The germline V gene has CDR1 MNHNS and CDR2 SASEGT. The CDR3, as DNA: TGTGCCAGCAGTGAAGCTGGGCGGGGGACCTTCTCCTACGAGCAGTACTTC. Amino acid sequence: CASSEAGRGTFSYEQYF.

Many counts were recorded for this clone. This chain uses TRBV28 with TRBJ2-3, with 7 bases aligning to TRBD1. Germline assignment: CDR1 MDHEN and CDR2 SYDVKM. V was clipped by 7 bases and J by 13 bases; unmatched bases: 20. The CDR3 length is 15 residues. In nucleotides, the CDR3 is TGTGCCAGCAAAGGGGGCGGAATTTCACAGTCCCGGGAGTATTTT. Encoded protein: CASKGGGISQSREYF.

This clone was seen repeatedly, ten times or more. The chain combines TRBV2 with TRBJ1-2; D not certain. CDR3 size: 12 residues. In germline, CDR1 is SNHLY, CDR2 FYNNEI. The V gene lost 3 bases and the J gene lost 4 bases, with 6 bases spanning the gap. DNA of the CDR3: TGTGCCAGCAGTGAGGCCATCTATGGCTACACCTTC. It yields the protein CASSEAIYGYTF.

This clone appeared many times. The chain has TRBV19 and TRBJ2-3; D may be TRBD1 (6 bases). Germline CDR1 LNHDA, CDR2 SQIVND (reference sequence). The length of the CDR3 is 14 residues. V was clipped by 5 bases and J by 2 bases, with 11 bases between them. CDR3: CASSPDRFTDTQYF. CDR3 DNA sequence: TGTGCCAGTAGTCCTGACAGGTTCACAGATACGCAGTATTTT.

In its sample, this clone was seen many times. The chain links TRBV30 to TRBJ2-3, with TRBD2 identical over 13 bases. The germline V gene has CDR1 GTSNPN and CDR2 SVGIG (reference sequence). V lost 3 bases, J lost 2 bases, and 8 bases stayed unmatched. The CDR3 consists of 17 residues. CDR3 nucleotide sequence: TGTGCCTGGAGCCATTGGGGACTAGCGGGGAACACAGATACGCAGTATTTT. Amino acids: CAWSHWGLAGNTDTQYF.

At least ten counts were recorded for this clone. This rearrangement joins TRBV30 to TRBJ2-3; D unresolved. Germline values: CDR1 GTSNPN, CDR2 SVGIG (reference sequence). V gave up 1 base and J gave up 0 bases, with 5 bases separating them. The CDR3 sequence is 13 residues long. Here the CDR3 DNA reads TGTGCCTGGAGTGAGACTAGCACAGATACGCAGTATTTT. It is translated as CAWSETSTDTQYF.

As for this clone: Likely a read error: the CDR3 ends without its conserved phenylalanine or tryptophan. The V gene is TRBV9, the J gene TRBJ2-2; 9 nucleotides match TRBD1. This CDR3 has 15 amino acids. Trimming at V came to 6 bases and at J to 4 bases, leaving 7 bases not matched to a gene. The V gene's germline CDR1 is SGDLS and CDR2 YYNGEE. CDR3 DNA sequence: TGTGCCAGCACACTGGGACAGGGAGGCACCGGGGAGCTGTTTTTA. Encoded protein: CASTLGQGGTGELFL.

In its sample, this clone was seen many times. The chain joins TRBV19 to TRBJ1-1; no clear D. CDR1 is LNHDA and CDR2 is SQIVND in the germline V gene (reference sequence). This CDR3 region has 13 residues. Between the trimmed V and J ends, which lost 1 base and 2 bases, there was a span of 5 bases. The CDR3 region has the DNA TGTGCCAGTAGTATAGTTTCTAACACTGAAGCTTTCTTT. As protein: CASSIVSNTEAFF.

This clone was observed many times. Given a much more abundant clone one base away, this may be a read error. The chain couples TRBV30 to TRBJ1-6; D not certain. The CDR3 totals 15 residues. Germline lookup yields CDR1 GTSNPN and CDR2 SVGIG (reference sequence). CDR3 coding DNA: TGTGCCTGGATCAAGAAGGGAGGGCATAATCCACCCCTCCACTTT. This codes for CAWIKKGGHNPPLHF.

Of note for this clone: At one of its ends the junction is not consistent with the germline gene, which may arise from a read error. The rearrangement links TRBV11-2 to TRBJ2-5; a possible D gene is TRBD2 (5 bases). The germline V gene has CDR1 SGHAT and CDR2 FQNNGV. This CDR3 comprises 12 residues. The CDR3 DNA reads as TGTGCCAGCAGATTAATCGGGGAGAACCAGTACTTC. Translating it yields CASRLIGENQYF.

This clone was observed many times. The chain joins TRBV15 to TRBJ2-7, with 7 bases aligning to TRBD1. CDR1 is LNHNV, CDR2 YYDKDF, per germline (reference sequence). The J segment lost 0 bases and the V segment lost 3 bases, leaving 8 bases of the junction unmatched. This CDR3 region has 16 residues. CDR3 protein: CATSRPGTVSSYEQYF. Written as DNA, the CDR3 is TGTGCCACCAGCAGGCCCGGGACAGTTAGCTCCTACGAGCAGTACTTC.